This TCR beta chain was documented in a study of cytomegalovirus exposure and HLA in healthy donors. Broader study findings: Among TCR beta chains, those listed as cytomegalovirus-associated numbered around 180.

As to this clone: No antigen is known for it. One end of the junction does not line up with germline, which may come from a read error.

The assay was immunoSEQ multiplex PCR, and TCRdb's table has in-frame clones only and misses some. The table shows 200,000 or so clones, with 75% to 90% occurring only once. Germline V lookup: CDR1 SGHRS, CDR2 YFSETQ. The CDR3 is 14 residues long. V and J are TRBV5-1 and TRBJ2-2; 9 nucleotides agree with TRBD1. The sequence derives from a woman aged 18-29 years in good health and CMV-seronegative. The sequencing sample was made of PBMCs. The CDR3 sequence: CASSSGQGTWELFF. CDR3 coding DNA: TGCGCCAGCAGCTCGGGACAGGGCACCTGGGAGCTGTTTTTT. Filled out from reference TRBV5-1 and TRBJ2-2, the complete variable domain reads KAGVTQTPRYLIKTRGQQVTLSCSPISGHRSVSWYQQTPGQGLQFLFEYFSETQRNKGNFPGRFSGRQFSNSRSEMNVSTLELGDSALYLCASSSGQGTWELFFGEGSRLTVL.